These T cell receptor beta chains were read from a single sample in a study of blood T cell repertoires in COVID-19. Profiling relied on immunoSEQ multiplex PCR, and the TCRdb table lists in-frame clones only, not all of them. The data contain about 50,000 clones, over 85% of them singletons. Material for sequencing was peripheral blood. These receptors were collected from a human donor in a cohort sampled during active COVID-19. The conserved cysteine and the conserved F or W are not part of the CDR3 here. Each record gives: V gene, J gene, CDR3 protein.

V gene: TRBV6-1
J gene: TRBJ1-6
CDR3 protein: ASSDPGQGSNSPLH

V gene: TRBV6-5
J gene: TRBJ2-7
CDR3 protein: ASSYGDRSYEQY

V gene: TRBV11-3
J gene: TRBJ2-1
CDR3 protein: ASSAGGAGSIEQF

V gene: TRBV24-1
J gene: TRBJ2-2
CDR3 protein: ATSTASATSAGGGELF

V gene: TRBV7-9
J gene: TRBJ2-7
CDR3 protein: ASSLAGGGEQY

V gene: TRBV28
J gene: TRBJ1-1
CDR3 protein: ASSGETLQGEAF

V gene: TRBV9
J gene: TRBJ1-1
CDR3 protein: ASSVGGMNTEAF

V gene: TRBV18
J gene: TRBJ1-2
CDR3 protein: ASSPRGPQGYT

V gene: TRBV9
J gene: TRBJ1-3
CDR3 protein: ASSVQTGDGNTIY

V gene: TRBV4-1
J gene: TRBJ2-3
CDR3 protein: ASSRSPLAGVADTQY

V gene: TRBV6-5
J gene: TRBJ1-1
CDR3 protein: ASSYAGVNTEAF

V gene: TRBV18
J gene: TRBJ1-5
CDR3 protein: ASSPGNQPQH

V gene: TRBV4-1
J gene: TRBJ1-5
CDR3 protein: ASSQEWQGRQPQH

V gene: TRBV7-6
J gene: TRBJ2-5
CDR3 protein: ASSSQQGAQETQY

V gene: TRBV28
J gene: TRBJ2-7
CDR3 protein: ASSLWTSGSYEQY

V gene: TRBV12-3/TRBV12-4
J gene: TRBJ1-2
CDR3 protein: ASTQQGDYGYT